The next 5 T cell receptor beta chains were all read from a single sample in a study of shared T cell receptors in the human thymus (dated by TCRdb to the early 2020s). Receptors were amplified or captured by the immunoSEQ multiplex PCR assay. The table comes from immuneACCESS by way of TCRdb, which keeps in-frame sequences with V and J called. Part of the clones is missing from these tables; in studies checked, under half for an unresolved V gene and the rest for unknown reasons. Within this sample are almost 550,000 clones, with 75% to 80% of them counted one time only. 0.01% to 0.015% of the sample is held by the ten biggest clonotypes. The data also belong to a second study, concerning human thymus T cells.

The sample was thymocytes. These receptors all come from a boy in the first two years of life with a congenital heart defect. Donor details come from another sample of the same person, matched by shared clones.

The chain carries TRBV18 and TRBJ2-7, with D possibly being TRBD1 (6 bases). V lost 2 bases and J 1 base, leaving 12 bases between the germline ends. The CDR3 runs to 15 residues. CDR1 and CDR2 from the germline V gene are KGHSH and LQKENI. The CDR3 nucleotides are TGTGCCAGCTCACCATCCCCGGGACAATCCTACGAGCAGTACTTC. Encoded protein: CASSPSPGQSYEQYF.

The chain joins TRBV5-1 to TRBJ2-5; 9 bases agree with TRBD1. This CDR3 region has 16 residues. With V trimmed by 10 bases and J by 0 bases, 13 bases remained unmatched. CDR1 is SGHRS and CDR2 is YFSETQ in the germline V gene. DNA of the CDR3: TGCGCCGCACCATTAGGGGACAGGGAAGACCAAGAGACCCAGTACTTC. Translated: CAAPLGDREDQETQYF.

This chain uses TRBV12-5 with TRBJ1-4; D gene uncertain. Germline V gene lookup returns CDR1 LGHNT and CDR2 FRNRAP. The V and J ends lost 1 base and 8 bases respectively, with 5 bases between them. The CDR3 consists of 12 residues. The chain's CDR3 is CASGLALEKLFF. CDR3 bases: TGTGCTAGTGGTTTGGCGTTGGAAAAACTGTTTTTT.

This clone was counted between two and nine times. The CDR3 region is CASSRDTWRFF. The CDR3 region has the DNA TGTGCCAGCAGCCGGGACACCTGGAGGTTCTTC. V is TRBV25-1 and J is TRBJ2-1, with D perhaps matching TRBD1 (6 bases). The CDR3 extends over 11 amino acids. CDR1 and CDR2 (germline): MGHDK, SYGVNS. Trimming stripped 6 bases from V and 15 bases from J, with 15 bases between.

The CDR3 protein is CASSPPLEVFNEQFF. CDR3 nucleotides: TGTGCCAGCAGCCCCCCCCTGGAGGTCTTCAATGAGCAGTTCTTC. The V call is TRBV7-9, the J call TRBJ2-1; D perhaps matches TRBD2 (5 bases). Trimming removed 5 bases from V and 6 bases from J, with 17 bases in between. In germline, CDR1 is SEHNR, CDR2 FQNEAQ (reference sequence). The CDR3 contains 15 residues. The variable domain in full, with the rest retrieved from reference TRBV7-9 and TRBJ2-1, is DTGVSQNPRHKITKRGQNVTFRCDPISEHNRLYWYRQTLGQGPEFLTYFQNEAQLEKSRLLSDRFSAERPKGSFSTLEIQRTEQGDSAMYLCASSPPLEVFNEQFFGPGTRLTVL.